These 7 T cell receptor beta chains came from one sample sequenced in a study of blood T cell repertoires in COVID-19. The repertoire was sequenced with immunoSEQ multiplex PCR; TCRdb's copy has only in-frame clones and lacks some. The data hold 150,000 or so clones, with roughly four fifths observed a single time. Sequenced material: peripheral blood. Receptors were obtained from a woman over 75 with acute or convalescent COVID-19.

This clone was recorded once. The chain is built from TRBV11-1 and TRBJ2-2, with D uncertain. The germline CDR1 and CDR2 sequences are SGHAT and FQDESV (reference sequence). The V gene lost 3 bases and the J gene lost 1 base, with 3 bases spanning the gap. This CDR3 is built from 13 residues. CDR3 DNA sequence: TGTGCCAGCAGCTTTCAGAACACCGGGGAGCTGTTTTTT. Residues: CASSFQNTGELFF.

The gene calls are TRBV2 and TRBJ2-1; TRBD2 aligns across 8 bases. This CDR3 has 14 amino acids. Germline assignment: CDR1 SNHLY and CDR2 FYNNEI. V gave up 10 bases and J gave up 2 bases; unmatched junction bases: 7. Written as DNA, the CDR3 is TGTGCCATCCCCGGGACTAGTCCCTACAATGAGCAGTTCTTC. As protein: CAIPGTSPYNEQFF. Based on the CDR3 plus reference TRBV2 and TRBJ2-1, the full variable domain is EPEVTQTPSHQVTQMGQEVILRCVPISNHLYFYWYRQILGQKVEFLVSFYNNEISEKSEIFDDQFSVERPDGSNFTLKIRSTKLEDSAMYFCAIPGTSPYNEQFFGPGTRLTVL.

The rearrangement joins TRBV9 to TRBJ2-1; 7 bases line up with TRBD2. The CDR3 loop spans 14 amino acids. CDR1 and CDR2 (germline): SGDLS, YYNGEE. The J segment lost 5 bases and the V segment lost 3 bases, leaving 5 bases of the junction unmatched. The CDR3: CASSAETSNNEQFF. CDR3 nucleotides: TGTGCCAGCAGCGCCGAGACTAGCAACAATGAGCAGTTCTTC.

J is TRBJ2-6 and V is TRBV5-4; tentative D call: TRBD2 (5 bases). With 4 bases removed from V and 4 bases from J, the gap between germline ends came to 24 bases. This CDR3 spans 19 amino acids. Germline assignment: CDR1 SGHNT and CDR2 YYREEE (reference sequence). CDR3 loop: CASSARGRSGSSGANVLTF. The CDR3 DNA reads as TGTGCCAGCAGCGCCCGCGGGCGGAGTGGTTCGTCGGGGGCCAACGTCCTGACTTTC.

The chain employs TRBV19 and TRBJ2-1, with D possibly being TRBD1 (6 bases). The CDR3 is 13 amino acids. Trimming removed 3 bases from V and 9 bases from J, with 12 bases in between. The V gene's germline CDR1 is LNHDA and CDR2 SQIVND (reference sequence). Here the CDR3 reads CASSIYRDAEQFF. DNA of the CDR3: TGTGCCAGTAGTATTTACAGGGACGCTGAGCAGTTCTTC. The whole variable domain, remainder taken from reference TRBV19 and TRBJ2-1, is DGGITQSPKYLFRKEGQNVTLSCEQNLNHDAMYWYRQDPGQGLRLIYYSQIVNDFQKGDIAEGYSVSREKKESFPLTVTSAQKNPTAFYLCASSIYRDAEQFFGPGTRLTVL.

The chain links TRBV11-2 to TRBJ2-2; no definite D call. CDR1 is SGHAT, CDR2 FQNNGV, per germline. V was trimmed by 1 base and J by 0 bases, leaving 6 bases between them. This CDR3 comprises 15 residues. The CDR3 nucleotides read TGTGCCAGCAGCTTAGTCAGAACGAACACCGGGGAGCTGTTTTTT. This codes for CASSLVRTNTGELFF.

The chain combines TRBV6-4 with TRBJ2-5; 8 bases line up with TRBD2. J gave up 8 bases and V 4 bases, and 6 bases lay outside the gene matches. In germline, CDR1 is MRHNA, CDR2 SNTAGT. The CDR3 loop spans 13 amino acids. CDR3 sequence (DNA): TGTGCCAGCAGTGTAAATAGCGGGAATACCCAGTACTTC. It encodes CASSVNSGNTQYF.